The 19 T cell receptor beta chains below come from one sample, sequenced in a study of blood T cell repertoires in COVID-19 (dated by TCRdb to 2019 to 2021). The library was generated by the immunoSEQ multiplex PCR assay. TCRdb re-hosts the immuneACCESS table, in-frame sequences only. Its copies lack some clones; in the studies checked, an unresolved V gene accounts for under half of them, and the cause for the rest is not known. The sample yields around 130,000 clones; 70% to 85% were counted once. The leading ten clones occupy more than 10% of the sample. The sequencing sample was made of peripheral blood. These receptors were collected from a woman aged 60-75 years with acute or convalescent COVID-19.

The chain couples TRBV29-1 to TRBJ1-2, with 8 nucleotides matching TRBD1. The CDR3 sequence is 13 residues long. CDR1 SQVTM and CDR2 ANQGSEA come from the germline V gene. V shed 4 bases, J shed 8 bases, and the junction held 9 bases outside the gene matches. The CDR3 region has the DNA TGCAGCGTTGTTAGGCAGGGGGCGTTCGGCTACACCTTC. This encodes CSVVRQGAFGYTF.

This rearrangement joins TRBV5-6 to TRBJ1-4, with D possibly being TRBD1 (6 bases). Looked up from germline, CDR1 is SGHDT and CDR2 is YYEEEE. Trimming stripped 7 bases from V and 4 bases from J, with 17 bases between. The CDR3 extends over 15 amino acids. The CDR3 sequence: CASLLWDNVNEKLFF. The CDR3 nucleotides are TGTGCCAGCTTATTATGGGACAATGTTAATGAAAAACTGTTTTTT.

The chain is built from TRBV25-1 and TRBJ1-6; possibly TRBD1 for D (5 bases). The CDR3 is 16 amino acids. Trimming took 6 bases from V and 0 from J, leaving 12 bases between them. The germline V gene has CDR1 MGHDK and CDR2 SYGVNS. The CDR3 spells CASRETARSYNSPLHF. Here the CDR3 DNA reads TGTGCCAGCAGGGAGACAGCCCGCTCCTATAATTCACCCCTCCACTTT.

The chain recombines TRBV3-1 (or the pseudogene TRBV3-2) with TRBJ1-4, with no clear D. Germline V CDR1 and CDR2: LGHDT, YNNKEL (reference sequence). Trimming stripped 4 bases from V and 8 bases from J, with 14 bases between. This CDR3 spans 14 amino acids. Written as DNA, the CDR3 is TGTGCCAGCAGCCTCCGAGGGAGGACCGAAAAACTGTTTTTT. This codes for CASSLRGRTEKLFF.

The chain employs TRBV5-1 and TRBJ1-6; 8 bases match TRBD1. Germline assignment: CDR1 SGHRS and CDR2 YFSETQ. Trimming took 0 bases from V and 9 from J; bases not matched to a gene: 5. This CDR3 is built from 15 residues. CDR3 amino acids: CASSLGGQAASPLHF. CDR3 sequence (DNA): TGCGCCAGCAGCTTGGGGGGACAGGCTGCTTCACCCCTCCACTTT.

J is TRBJ1-1 and V is TRBV18; a possible D gene is TRBD1 (5 bases). Per the germline V gene, CDR1 is KGHSH and CDR2 is LQKENI. CDR3 length: 13 amino acids. The V and J ends lost 9 bases and 2 bases respectively, with 13 bases between them. This CDR3 reads CASSDQGNTEAFF. The CDR3 bases are TGTGCCAGTTCCGACCAGGGAAACACTGAAGCTTTCTTT.

V and J are TRBV7-9 and TRBJ2-1, with D perhaps TRBD2 (5 bases). CDR1 and CDR2 (germline): SEHNR, FQNEAQ (reference sequence). Trimming took 4 bases from V and 3 from J, leaving 7 bases between them. This CDR3 has 13 amino acids. CDR3 amino acids: CASSSGSYNEQFF. In nucleotides, the CDR3 is TGTGCCAGCAGCTCTGGGAGCTACAATGAGCAGTTCTTC. The whole variable domain, remainder taken from reference TRBV7-9 and TRBJ2-1, is DTGVSQNPRHKITKRGQNVTFRCDPISEHNRLYWYRQTLGQGPEFLTYFQNEAQLEKSRLLSDRFSAERPKGSFSTLEIQRTEQGDSAMYLCASSSGSYNEQFFGPGTRLTVL.

This chain links TRBV2 with TRBJ1-2; a weak D match, TRBD1 (6 bases). The CDR3 consists of 13 residues. The V end lost 7 bases, the J end lost 1 base, and 10 bases lay between the germline ends. Germline CDR1 reads SNHLY; CDR2 reads FYNNEI. CDR3 protein: CASIEGGNYGYTF. The CDR3 DNA is TGTGCCAGCATTGAGGGGGGTAACTATGGCTACACCTTC.

The CDR3 bases are TGCGCCAGCAGCCAAGAAGGAAGGGGGCAGAACACCGGGGAGCTGTTTTTT. Translating gives CASSQEGRGQNTGELFF. This rearrangement joins TRBV4-1 to TRBJ2-2; 7 bases fit TRBD1. The CDR3 is 17 residues long. Germline V gene lookup returns CDR1 MGHRA and CDR2 YSYEKL. The J segment lost 1 base and the V segment lost 0 bases, leaving 5 bases of the junction unmatched.

The rearrangement uses TRBV29-1 and TRBJ2-6, with TRBD1 matching 11 bases. J gave up 0 bases and V 3 bases, and 1 base lay outside the gene matches. The CDR3 is 16 amino acids. The germline gives CDR1 SQVTM, CDR2 ANQGSEA. The CDR3, as DNA: TGCAGCGTTGAGGGGACAGGGGGCTCTGGGGCCAACGTCCTGACTTTC. Its protein product is CSVEGTGGSGANVLTF. Looking up the rest from reference TRBV29-1 and TRBJ2-6 gives the full variable domain: SAVISQKPSRDICQRGTSLTIQCQVDSQVTMMFWYRQQPGQSLTLIATANQGSEATYESGFVIDKFPISRPNLTFSTLTVSNMSPEDSSIYLCSVEGTGGSGANVLTFGAGSRLTVL.

The rearrangement uses TRBV2 and TRBJ2-5; D possibly corresponds to TRBD1 (5 bases). The ends were cut back, 1 base at V and 5 bases at J, with 8 bases in the middle. The CDR3 runs to 13 residues. In germline, CDR1 is SNHLY, CDR2 FYNNEI. CDR3 protein: CASSEDRFETQYF. For the CDR3, the DNA is TGTGCCAGCAGTGAAGACAGGTTTGAGACCCAGTACTTC. The complete variable domain, with remaining parts taken from reference TRBV2 and TRBJ2-5, reads EPEVTQTPSHQVTQMGQEVILRCVPISNHLYFYWYRQILGQKVEFLVSFYNNEISEKSEIFDDQFSVERPDGSNFTLKIRSTKLEDSAMYFCASSEDRFETQYFGPGTRLLVL.

The gene calls are TRBV7-9 and TRBJ1-5; 9 bases align to TRBD1. The CDR3 is made up of 15 amino acids. Germline CDR1 and CDR2: SEHNR and FQNEAQ (reference sequence). The ends lost 5 bases at V and 4 bases at J; junction bases unmatched: 6. This CDR3 is CASSPGTGKNQPQHF. The DNA for the CDR3 is TGTGCCAGCAGCCCCGGGACAGGGAAGAATCAGCCCCAGCATTTT.

The chain employs TRBV2 and TRBJ1-2; D uncertain. This CDR3 has 13 amino acids. Trimming cost V 8 bases and J 3 bases, with 13 bases left between them. The germline gives CDR1 SNHLY, CDR2 FYNNEI. The CDR3 sequence is CASRGSVYYGYTF. Written as DNA, the CDR3 is TGTGCCAGCCGAGGCTCAGTGTACTATGGCTACACCTTC.

This clone was counted a few times. The CDR3 loop reads CAWSVQAFTGELFF. The CDR3 coding sequence is TGTGCCTGGAGTGTACAGGCCTTCACCGGGGAGCTGTTTTTT. The J gene is TRBJ2-2, the V gene TRBV30, with D possibly TRBD1 on 5 matching bases. The CDR3 runs to 14 residues. Germline CDR1 is GTSNPN and CDR2 is SVGIG (reference sequence). V was trimmed by 0 bases and J by 4 bases, leaving 9 bases between them.

The gene calls are TRBV15 and TRBJ2-1, with TRBD2 matching 9 bases. The CDR3 has 15 residues. Germline-derived CDR1 and CDR2 are LNHNV and YYDKDF (reference sequence). The trim removed 2 bases at V and 4 bases at J, leaving 3 bases unmatched. CDR3 loop: CATSRPSGGYNEQFF. CDR3 sequence (DNA): TGTGCCACCAGCAGACCGAGCGGGGGGTACAATGAGCAGTTCTTC.

This sequence joins TRBV14 and TRBJ1-2; 9 bases match TRBD1. Germline V gives CDR1 SGHDN, CDR2 FVKESK. There are 16 residues in the CDR3. V shed 5 bases, J shed 3 bases, and the junction held 10 bases outside the gene matches. The CDR3: CASSSHRDRVYYGYTF. The CDR3 nucleotides read TGTGCCAGCAGCTCCCACCGGGACAGGGTCTACTATGGCTACACCTTC.

The gene calls are TRBV27 and TRBJ2-7; 9 bases are a match to TRBD1. From germline, CDR1 is MNHEY and CDR2 SMNVEV (reference sequence). The CDR3 is 15 residues long. V dropped 3 bases and J dropped 5; count of bases not matched to a gene: 8. CDR3 protein: CASSLSGTGSDEQYF. CDR3 DNA: TGTGCCAGCAGTTTGTCTGGGACAGGGTCCGACGAGCAGTACTTC.

The chain recombines TRBV14 with TRBJ1-3; 7 nucleotides line up with TRBD1. Losses at the gene ends were 4 bases for V and 0 bases for J; bases not matched to a gene: 3. The CDR3 covers 15 residues. Germline lookup yields CDR1 SGHDN and CDR2 FVKESK. CDR3 nucleotide sequence: TGTGCCAGCAGCCGACAGGGTCGCTCTGGAAACACCATATATTTT. Its translation is CASSRQGRSGNTIYF. Using reference TRBV14 and TRBJ1-3 for the parts outside the CDR3, the full variable domain is EAGVTQFPSHSVIEKGQTVTLRCDPISGHDNLYWYRRVMGKEIKFLLHFVKESKQDESGMPNNRFLAERTGGTYSTLKVQPAELEDSGVYFCASSRQGRSGNTIYFGEGSWLTVV.

The CDR3 DNA follows: TGTGCCACCAGTTTGGGCCATAGCAATCAGCCCCAGCATTTT. It encodes CATSLGHSNQPQHF. V gene TRBV24-1 combines with J gene TRBJ1-5, with D unclear. The V end lost 6 bases, the J end lost 0 bases, and 8 bases lay between the germline ends. The germline V gene has CDR1 KGHDR and CDR2 SFDVKD. The CDR3 runs to 14 residues.